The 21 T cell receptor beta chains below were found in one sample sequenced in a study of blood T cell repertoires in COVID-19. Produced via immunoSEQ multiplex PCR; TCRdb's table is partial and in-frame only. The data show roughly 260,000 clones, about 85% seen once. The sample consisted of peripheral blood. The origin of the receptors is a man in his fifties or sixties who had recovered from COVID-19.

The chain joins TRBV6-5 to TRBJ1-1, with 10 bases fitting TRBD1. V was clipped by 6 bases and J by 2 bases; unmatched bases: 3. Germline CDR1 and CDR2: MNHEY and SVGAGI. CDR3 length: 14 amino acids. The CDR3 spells CASSVTGGNTEAFF. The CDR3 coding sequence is TGTGCCAGCAGCGTGACAGGGGGCAACACTGAAGCTTTCTTT.

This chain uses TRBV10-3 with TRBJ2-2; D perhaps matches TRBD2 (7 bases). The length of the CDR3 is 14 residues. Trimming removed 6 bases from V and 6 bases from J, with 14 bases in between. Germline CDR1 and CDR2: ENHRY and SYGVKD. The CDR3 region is CAIRGGEDSGELFF. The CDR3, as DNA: TGTGCCATCAGAGGGGGGGAGGACTCCGGGGAGCTGTTTTTT.

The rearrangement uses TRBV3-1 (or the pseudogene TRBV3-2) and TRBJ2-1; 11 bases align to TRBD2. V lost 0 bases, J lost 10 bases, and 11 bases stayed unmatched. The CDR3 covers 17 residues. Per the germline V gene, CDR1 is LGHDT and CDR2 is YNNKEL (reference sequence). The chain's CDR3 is CASSQDSVGLAGGEQFF. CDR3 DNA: TGTGCCAGCAGCCAAGATTCGGTCGGACTAGCGGGCGGAGAGCAGTTCTTC.

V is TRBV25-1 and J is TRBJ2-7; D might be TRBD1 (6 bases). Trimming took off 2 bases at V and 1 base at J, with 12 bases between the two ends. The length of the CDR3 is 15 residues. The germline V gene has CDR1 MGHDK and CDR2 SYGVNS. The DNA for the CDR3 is TGTGCCAGCAGTGAAACAGGGATTGTATCCTACGAGCAGTACTTC. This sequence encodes CASSETGIVSYEQYF.

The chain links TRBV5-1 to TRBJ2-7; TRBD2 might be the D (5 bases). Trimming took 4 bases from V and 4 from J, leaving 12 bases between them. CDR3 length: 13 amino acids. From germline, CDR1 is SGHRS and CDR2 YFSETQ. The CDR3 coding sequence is TGCGCCAGCAGCGAGGGAGATAGATACGAGCAGTACTTC. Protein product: CASSEGDRYEQYF.

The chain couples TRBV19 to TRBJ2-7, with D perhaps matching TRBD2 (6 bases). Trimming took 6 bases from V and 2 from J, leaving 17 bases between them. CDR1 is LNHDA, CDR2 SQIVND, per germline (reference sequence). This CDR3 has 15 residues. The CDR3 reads CASSPPRGRTYEQYF. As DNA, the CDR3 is TGTGCCAGTAGCCCCCCGCGGGGAAGAACCTACGAGCAGTACTTC.

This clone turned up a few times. The CDR3 region has the DNA TGCGCCAGCAGCCCCACAGTGAATCAGCCCCAGCATTTT. Translation: CASSPTVNQPQHF. The chain is built from TRBV5-1 and TRBJ1-5; D gene ambiguous. The V end was cut by 4 bases, the J end by 4 bases, with 9 bases between. The CDR3 runs 13 residues. Germline CDR1 SGHRS, CDR2 YFSETQ.

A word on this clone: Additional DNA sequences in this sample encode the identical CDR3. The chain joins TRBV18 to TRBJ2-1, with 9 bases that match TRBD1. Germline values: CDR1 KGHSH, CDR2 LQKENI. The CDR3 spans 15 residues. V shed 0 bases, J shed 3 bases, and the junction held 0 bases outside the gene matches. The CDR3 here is CASSPPTGGYNEQFF. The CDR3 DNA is TGTGCCAGCTCACCACCGACAGGGGGCTACAATGAGCAGTTCTTC.

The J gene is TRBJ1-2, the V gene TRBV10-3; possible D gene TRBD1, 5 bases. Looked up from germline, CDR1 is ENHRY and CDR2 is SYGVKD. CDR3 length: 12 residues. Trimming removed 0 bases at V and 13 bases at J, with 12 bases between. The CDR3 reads CAISESGKRGTF. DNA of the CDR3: TGTGCCATCAGTGAGTCGGGGAAAAGGGGCACCTTC.

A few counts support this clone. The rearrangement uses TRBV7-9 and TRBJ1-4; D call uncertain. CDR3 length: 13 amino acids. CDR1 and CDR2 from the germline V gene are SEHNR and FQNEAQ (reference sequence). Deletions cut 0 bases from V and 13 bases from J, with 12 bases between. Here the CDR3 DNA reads TGTGCCAGCAGCTTAGCGGTTGCCCGGGGACTGTTTTTT. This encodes CASSLAVARGLFF. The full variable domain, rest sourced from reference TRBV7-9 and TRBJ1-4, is DTGVSQNPRHKITKRGQNVTFRCDPISEHNRLYWYRQTLGQGPEFLTYFQNEAQLEKSRLLSDRFSAERPKGSFSTLEIQRTEQGDSAMYLCASSLAVARGLFFGSGTQLSVL.

CDR3 DNA sequence: TGTGCCAGCAGCGTAGGAAGACGGACTAGCGGGGTCACAGATACGCAGTATTTT. It codes for CASSVGRRTSGVTDTQYF. V and J are TRBV9 and TRBJ2-3, with 12 bases aligning to TRBD2. The CDR3 sequence is 18 residues long. Germline CDR1 and CDR2: SGDLS and YYNGEE. The V gene end was trimmed by 0 bases and the J gene end by 2 bases; junction bases not matched to a gene: 7. Supplemented by reference TRBV9 and TRBJ2-3, the full variable domain reads DSGVTQTPKHLITATGQRVTLRCSPRSGDLSVYWYQQSLDQGLQFLIQYYNGEERAKGNILERFSAQQFPDLHSELNLSSLELGDSALYFCASSVGRRTSGVTDTQYFGPGTRLTVL.

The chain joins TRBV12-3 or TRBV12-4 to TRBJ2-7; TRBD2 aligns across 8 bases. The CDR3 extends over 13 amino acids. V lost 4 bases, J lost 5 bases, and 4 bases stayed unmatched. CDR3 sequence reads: CASSSRTSNEQYF. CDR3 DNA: TGTGCCAGCAGTTCCCGGACTAGCAACGAGCAGTACTTC.

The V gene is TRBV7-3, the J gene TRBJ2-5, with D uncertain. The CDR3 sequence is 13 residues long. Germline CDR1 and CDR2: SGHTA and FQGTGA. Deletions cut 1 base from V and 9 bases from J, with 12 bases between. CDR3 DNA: TGTGCCAGCAGCTTAAGGGTCGCTGAGGCCCAGTACTTC. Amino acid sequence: CASSLRVAEAQYF.

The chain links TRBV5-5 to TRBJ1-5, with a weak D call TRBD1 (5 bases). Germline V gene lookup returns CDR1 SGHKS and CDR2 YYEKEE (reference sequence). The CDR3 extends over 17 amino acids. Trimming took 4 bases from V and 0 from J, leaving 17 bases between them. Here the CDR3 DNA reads TGTGCCAGCAGCCCTTTTCCCGACAGAAATAGCAATCAGCCCCAGCATTTT. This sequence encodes CASSPFPDRNSNQPQHF.

CDR3 loop: CASRRQTYSNQPQHF. CDR3 nucleotides: TGTGCCAGCAGGCGACAGACGTATAGCAATCAGCCCCAGCATTTT. V gene TRBV7-3 combines with J gene TRBJ1-5, with D perhaps matching TRBD1 (5 bases). The germline V gene encodes CDR1 SGHTA and CDR2 FQGTGA. Trimming removed 6 bases at V and 0 bases at J, with 12 bases between. The CDR3 runs 15 residues. Variable domain in full (rest from reference TRBV7-3 and TRBJ1-5): GAGVSQTPSNKVTEKGKYVELRCDPISGHTALYWYRQSLGQGPEFLIYFQGTGAADDSGLPNDRFFAVRPEGSVSTLKIQRTERGDSAVYLCASRRQTYSNQPQHFGDGTRLSIL.

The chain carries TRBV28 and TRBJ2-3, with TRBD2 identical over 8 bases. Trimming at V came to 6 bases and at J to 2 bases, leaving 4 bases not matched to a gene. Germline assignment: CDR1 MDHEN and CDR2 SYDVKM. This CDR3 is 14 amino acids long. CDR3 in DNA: TGTGCCAGCAGCCTCGGGGGGGCCACAGATACGCAGTATTTT. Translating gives CASSLGGATDTQYF.

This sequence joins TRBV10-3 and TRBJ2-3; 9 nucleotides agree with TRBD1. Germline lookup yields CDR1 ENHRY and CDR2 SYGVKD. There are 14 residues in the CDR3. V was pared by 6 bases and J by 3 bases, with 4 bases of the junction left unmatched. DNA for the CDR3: TGTGCCATCAGGCCGGGACAGGGAACAGATACGCAGTATTTT. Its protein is CAIRPGQGTDTQYF.

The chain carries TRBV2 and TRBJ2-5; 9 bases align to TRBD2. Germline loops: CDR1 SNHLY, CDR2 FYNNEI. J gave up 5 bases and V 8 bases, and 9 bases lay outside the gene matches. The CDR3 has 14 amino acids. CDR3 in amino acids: CASCRRGGRETQYF. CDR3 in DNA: TGTGCCAGCTGCAGGCGGGGGGGCCGGGAGACCCAGTACTTC.

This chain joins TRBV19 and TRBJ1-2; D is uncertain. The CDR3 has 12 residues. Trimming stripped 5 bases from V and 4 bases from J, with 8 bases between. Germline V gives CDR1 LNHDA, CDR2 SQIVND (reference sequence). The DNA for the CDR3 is TGTGCCAGTAGTTTTTCGGTCTATGGCTACACCTTC. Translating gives CASSFSVYGYTF.

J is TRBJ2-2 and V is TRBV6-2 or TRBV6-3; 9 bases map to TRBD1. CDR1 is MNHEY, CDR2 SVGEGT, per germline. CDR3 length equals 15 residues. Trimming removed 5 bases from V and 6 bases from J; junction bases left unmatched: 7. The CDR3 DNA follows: TGTGCCAGCAGTACGCTGACAGGGGGATCCGGGGAGCTGTTTTTT. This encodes CASSTLTGGSGELFF.

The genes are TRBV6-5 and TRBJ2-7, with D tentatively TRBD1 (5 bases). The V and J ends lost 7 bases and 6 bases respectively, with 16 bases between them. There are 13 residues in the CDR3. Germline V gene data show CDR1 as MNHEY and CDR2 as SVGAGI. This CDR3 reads CASIPRDRREQYF. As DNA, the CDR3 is TGTGCCAGCATTCCCAGGGATCGTCGCGAGCAGTACTTC.